These 13 T cell receptor beta chains originate from one sample sequenced in a study of blood T cell repertoires in COVID-19. Clones were read by immunoSEQ multiplex PCR, and TCRdb kept only the in-frame ones, dropping some. Of more than 300,000 clones detected, 88% appear once; the ten largest clones hold 1.6%. The sample was peripheral blood. Receptors were obtained from a woman in her twenties or thirties with COVID-19, enrolled during active disease.

The V call is TRBV20-1, the J call TRBJ2-7; TRBD1 aligns across 10 bases. This CDR3 has 14 residues. CDR1 is DFQATT and CDR2 is SNEGSKA in the germline V gene (reference sequence). Trimming at V came to 3 bases and at J to 5 bases, leaving 7 bases not matched to a gene. CDR3 nucleotides: TGCAGTGCTAGTGACAGGGGGCAATCTGACGAGCAGTACTTC. Residues: CSASDRGQSDEQYF.

The gene calls are TRBV4-3 and TRBJ1-2; 11 bases agree with TRBD1. The CDR3 extends over 18 amino acids. J gave up 2 bases and V 4 bases, and 12 bases lay outside the gene matches. Per germline, CDR1 LGHNA and CDR2 YSLEER. CDR3 loop: CASSRHPPGTGGNYGYTF. The CDR3 nucleotides read TGCGCCAGCAGCCGCCACCCTCCCGGGACAGGGGGAAACTATGGCTACACCTTC.

This clone occurred a few times. Other DNA sequences in this specimen translate into the identical CDR3. V is TRBV6-5 and J is TRBJ2-6; perhaps TRBD1 as D (5 bases). This CDR3 is built from 15 residues. Between the trimmed V and J ends, which lost 6 bases and 1 base, there was a span of 10 bases. The germline V gene encodes CDR1 MNHEY and CDR2 SVGAGI. DNA of the CDR3: TGTGCCAGCAGCTCAGGGTCTTCTGGGGCCAACGTCCTGACTTTC. It specifies CASSSGSSGANVLTF.

The V gene is TRBV11-2, the J gene TRBJ1-6; TRBD1 is a possible D gene (6 bases). The CDR3 is 16 residues long. Germline CDR1 is SGHAT and CDR2 is FQNNGV. The V end lost 7 bases, the J end lost 5 bases, and 18 bases lay between the germline ends. The CDR3 sequence: CASTPRGGPDNSPLHF. CDR3 coding DNA: TGTGCCAGCACCCCCCGGGGGGGGCCCGATAATTCACCCCTCCACTTT. The full variable domain, with the rest looked up from reference TRBV11-2 and TRBJ1-6, is EAGVAQSPRYKIIEKRQSVAFWCNPISGHATLYWYQQILGQGPKLLIQFQNNGVVDDSQLPKDRFSAERLKGVDSTLKIQPAKLEDSAVYLCASTPRGGPDNSPLHFGNGTRLTVT.

This clone was detected a few times. The V call is TRBV7-9, the J call TRBJ2-7; 10 bases align to TRBD1. Germline V gene data show CDR1 as SEHNR and CDR2 as FQNEAQ (reference sequence). The V and J ends lost 5 bases and 6 bases, in that order; junction bases with no gene match: 10. CDR3 length: 15 amino acids. The CDR3 DNA reads as TGTGCCAGCAGCGAGACAGGGGGCTTAATCGGCGAGCAGTACTTC. Translation gives CASSETGGLIGEQYF.

On this clone itself: Different DNA sequences within this sample yield the same CDR3. The J gene is TRBJ2-5, the V gene TRBV4-2; 12 bases agree with TRBD2. Losses at the gene ends were 4 bases for V and 1 base for J; bases not matched to a gene: 4. Germline values: CDR1 LGHNA, CDR2 YNFKEQ. This CDR3 contains 16 residues. CDR3 region: CASSRGTSGFQETQYF. The CDR3 DNA follows: TGTGCCAGCAGCCGCGGGACTAGCGGGTTCCAAGAGACCCAGTACTTC.

The chain has TRBV9 and TRBJ1-2, with unresolved D. The CDR3 has 11 amino acids. V shed 6 bases and J shed 1 base, with 4 bases lying between them. Looked up from germline, CDR1 is SGDLS and CDR2 is YYNGEE. CDR3 protein: CASNNNYGYTF. The CDR3 DNA sequence: TGTGCCAGCAACAATAACTATGGCTACACCTTC. Drawing the rest from reference TRBV9 and TRBJ1-2, the complete variable domain is DSGVTQTPKHLITATGQRVTLRCSPRSGDLSVYWYQQSLDQGLQFLIQYYNGEERAKGNILERFSAQQFPDLHSELNLSSLELGDSALYFCASNNNYGYTFGSGTRLTVV.

V is TRBV28 and J is TRBJ1-5; D remains ambiguous. Germline loops: CDR1 MDHEN, CDR2 SYDVKM. The length of the CDR3 is 15 residues. With 5 bases removed from V and 2 bases from J, the gap between germline ends came to 13 bases. In nucleotides, the CDR3 is TGTGCCAGCAGTCGATCTGGAGGCGGCAATCAGCCCCAGCATTTT. Translating it yields CASSRSGGGNQPQHF.

This chain connects TRBV19 to TRBJ1-2, with 7 bases lining up with TRBD1. Germline CDR1 and CDR2: LNHDA and SQIVND (reference sequence). With V trimmed by 5 bases and J by 5 bases, 8 bases remained unmatched. The CDR3 loop spans 14 amino acids. CDR3 nucleotides: TGTGCCAGTAGTGTCCAGGGGGTTAATTATGGCTACACCTTC. Translation: CASSVQGVNYGYTF.

The chain couples TRBV5-4 to TRBJ2-2; TRBD2 matches at 7 bases. Trimming took 5 bases from V and 1 from J; bases not matched to a gene: 5. The CDR3 spans 15 residues. Germline CDR1 and CDR2: SGHNT and YYREEE (reference sequence). CDR3 sequence: CASSSSGVNTGELFF. The CDR3 DNA reads TGTGCCAGCAGTTCGAGCGGGGTGAACACCGGGGAGCTGTTTTTT. Full variable domain (missing parts from reference TRBV5-4 and TRBJ2-2): ETGVTQSPTHLIKTRGQQVTLRCSSQSGHNTVSWYQQALGQGPQFIFQYYREEENGRGNFPPRFSGLQFPNYSSELNVNALELDDSALYLCASSSSGVNTGELFFGEGSRLTVL.

The rearrangement joins TRBV30 to TRBJ1-2; TRBD1 might be the D (6 bases). There are 12 residues in the CDR3. Trimming removed 4 bases at V and 9 bases at J, with 15 bases between. CDR1 is GTSNPN and CDR2 is SVGIG in the germline V gene (reference sequence). This CDR3 reads CAWTTGRSSYTF. DNA for the CDR3: TGTGCCTGGACGACAGGCCGTTCAAGCTACACCTTC.

On this clone: The same CDR3 arises from other DNA sequences in this sample as well. The chain is built from TRBV7-2 and TRBJ1-5, with unresolved D. The CDR3 consists of 13 residues. Germline assignment: CDR1 SGHTA and CDR2 FQGNSA. The germline V and J ends were trimmed by 1 base and 6 bases, with 7 bases remaining between them. CDR3: CASSLGLGQPQHF. CDR3 nucleotide sequence: TGTGCCAGCAGCTTAGGACTGGGTCAGCCCCAGCATTTT.

The V and J genes are TRBV30 and TRBJ2-1, with 8 bases identical to TRBD2. V was pared by 2 bases and J by 8 bases, with 11 bases of the junction left unmatched. Germline CDR1 GTSNPN, CDR2 SVGIG (reference sequence). This CDR3 contains 15 residues. The CDR3, as DNA: TGTGCCTGGAGTCGTCGGGGGGGCCTTCGCGATGAGCAGTTCTTC. Amino acids: CAWSRRGGLRDEQFF.